The rows below give T cell receptor beta chains drawn from one sample of a study of cytomegalovirus exposure and HLA in healthy donors. TCRdb's table, derived via immunoSEQ multiplex PCR, lists solely in-frame clones and lacks some. Among approximately 210,000 clones, around 84% were seen once, and the ten largest hold approximately 1.7%. Sample: PBMCs. The receptors stem from a woman between 18 and 29 years old in good health and CMV-seronegative. Both conserved end residues are part of each CDR3. D genes are given only for firm matches. Clone size, where shown, is once, few, many, or a class for clones that have expanded.

clone size	D gene	J gene	V gene	CDR3 DNA	CDR3 protein
once	-	TRBJ2-1	TRBV5-4	TGTGCCAGCAGCTTGTGGCAGGAGCAGTTCTTC	CASSLWQEQFF
once	TRBD2	TRBJ2-7	TRBV5-1	TGCGCCAGCAGCTGGGGGACTAGCGGGTTTAGCTCCTACGAGCAGTACTTC	CASSWGTSGFSSYEQYF
-	TRBD2	TRBJ2-7	TRBV2	TGTGCCAGCAGCTTCTATAGCGGGCTTACCTCGGGGCAGTACTTC	CASSFYSGLTSGQYF
-	TRBD1	TRBJ1-6	TRBV5-1	TGCGCCAGCAGCTTGGGGGACAGTGGAGTGCGGGGTAATTCACCCCTCCACTTT	CASSLGDSGVRGNSPLHF
-	TRBD1	TRBJ1-5	TRBV6-6	TGTGCCAGCGAGGGACAGGGGAATCAGCCCCAGCATTTT	CASEGQGNQPQHF
-	-	TRBJ2-2	TRBV5-1	TGCGCCAGCAGCTTGGCTTTCACCGGGGAGCTGTTTTTT	CASSLAFTGELFF
-	-	TRBJ1-5	TRBV6-5	TGTGCCAGCAGAAGGACACGGGAGGGCAATCAGCCCCAGCATTTT	CASRRTREGNQPQHF
-	-	TRBJ2-1	TRBV2	TGTGCCAGCAGTGAAGGAGGAGGGATTGTTGAGTTCTTC	CASSEGGGIVEFF
-	TRBD1	TRBJ2-7	TRBV2	TGTGCCAGCAGTGAAGGGACAGGGGTACAGGAGCAGTACTTC	CASSEGTGVQEQYF
-	-	TRBJ2-3	TRBV6-5	TGTGCCAGCAGTAATTGGCCTGGTAGCACAGATACGCAGTATTTT	CASSNWPGSTDTQYF
-	-	TRBJ1-5	TRBV6-5	TGTGCCAGCAGTGACTTGGCGGCCCAGCATTTT	CASSDLAAQHF
-	-	TRBJ2-3	TRBV5-6	TGTGCCAGCAGCCCCCTTGGGGGGGCGTACACAGATACGCAGTATTTT	CASSPLGGAYTDTQYF
-	-	TRBJ2-7	TRBV5-4	TGTGCCAGCAGCTTGGGTCGGGGGAGCTCCTACGAGCAGTACTTC	CASSLGRGSSYEQYF
-	TRBD2	TRBJ2-2	TRBV18	TGTGCCAGCTCACCACCGGGACTAACCGGGGAGCTGTTTTTT	CASSPPGLTGELFF
-	-	TRBJ1-2	TRBV7-9	TGTGCCAGCACCCTGGCGGGGGGGCGTAACTATGGCTACACCTTC	CASTLAGGRNYGYTF
-	TRBD1	TRBJ1-5	TRBV28	TGTGCCAGCACGTATCAGGGGGGCCACAATCAGCCCCAGCATTTT	CASTYQGGHNQPQHF
-	-	TRBJ1-1	TRBV13	TGTGCCAGCAGCCCGAAGGGAACAGGTGGAAACACTGAAGCTTTCTTT	CASSPKGTGGNTEAFF
-	-	TRBJ2-1	TRBV28	TGTGCCAGCAGTCGCCAAGGGATGGACTACCTCCAGCAGTTCTTC	CASSRQGMDYLQQFF
-	-	TRBJ1-1	TRBV5-4	TGTGCCAGCAGCTTGGGGGGAGGGCCCTTAAGGGGGACTGAAGCTTTCTTT	CASSLGGGPLRGTEAFF
-	-	TRBJ2-1	TRBV9	TGTGCCAGCAGCGTAGGCGGGACGGGCCGAGATGAGCAGTTCTTC	CASSVGGTGRDEQFF
-	TRBD1	TRBJ1-1	TRBV19	TGTGCCAGTAGTATGACAGGGACCACTGAAGCTTTCTTT	CASSMTGTTEAFF
-	TRBD2	TRBJ2-1	TRBV6-4	TGTGCCAGCAGTGACTCTACCGGGACTAGCGGGAGGAGTGAGCAGTTCTTC	CASSDSTGTSGRSEQFF
few	-	TRBJ2-2	TRBV5-4	TGTGCCAGCAGCTTACGAGGGTTCGCCGGGGAGCTGTTTTTT	CASSLRGFAGELFF
-	TRBD1	TRBJ1-1	TRBV10-3	TGTGCCATCAGTGGAGAGGGGGCCCTGAACACTGAAGCTTTCTTT	CAISGEGALNTEAFF
-	-	TRBJ2-5	TRBV4-3	TGCGCCAGCAGCCAAAGGGCGGACTCACGAGAGACCCAGTACTTC	CASSQRADSRETQYF
-	TRBD1	TRBJ2-7	TRBV18	TGTGCCAGCTCCTTTGGGACAGGAAACTCCTACGAGCAGTACTTC	CASSFGTGNSYEQYF
-	-	TRBJ2-7	TRBV28	TGTGCCAGCAGTCCCCCCCAGTTCGAGCAGTACTTC	CASSPPQFEQYF
-	-	TRBJ1-2	TRBV7-9	TGTGCCAGCAGCAGGCAAGAGGTTATAAATGGCTACACCTTC	CASSRQEVINGYTF
-	TRBD1	TRBJ1-1	TRBV6-5	TGTGCCAGCAGTCCCTGGGACAGGGTGGGCACTGAAGCTTTCTTT	CASSPWDRVGTEAFF
-	TRBD2	TRBJ2-3	TRBV5-5	TGTGCCAGCAGCTTGACTCTAGCGGGGGGCCCAGATACGCAGTATTTT	CASSLTLAGGPDTQYF
-	-	TRBJ2-5	TRBV19	TGTGCCAGTAGTTTCACAGCGACAGGACAAGAGACCCAGTACTTC	CASSFTATGQETQYF
-	TRBD1	TRBJ2-1	TRBV7-9	TGTGCCAGCAGCTTAAGAGGGACAGTCCGTACGTACAATGAGCAGTTCTTC	CASSLRGTVRTYNEQFF
-	-	TRBJ2-3	TRBV25-1	TGTGCCAGCAGCCGACCCGGGACTGGAAGCACAGATACGCAGTATTTT	CASSRPGTGSTDTQYF
-	TRBD1	TRBJ1-5	TRBV19	TGTGCCAGTAGTAACAGGGGATACGGGAGCAATCAGCCCCAGCATTTT	CASSNRGYGSNQPQHF
-	-	TRBJ2-3	TRBV30	TGTGCCTGGACTGATGGGCGAGCAAGGCCAGATACGCAGTATTTT	CAWTDGRARPDTQYF
-	-	TRBJ1-1	TRBV29-1	TGCAGCGTCAAACCGGGGGGCATCGCTGAAGCTTTCTTT	CSVKPGGIAEAFF
-	-	TRBJ1-3	TRBV5-4	TGTGCCAGCAGCTTTTCGGACTACTCTGGAAACACCATATATTTT	CASSFSDYSGNTIYF
-	-	TRBJ1-3	TRBV28	TGTGCCAGCAGTTTTCGGGGGGCCTATGGAAACACCATATATTTT	CASSFRGAYGNTIYF
-	TRBD1	TRBJ2-7	TRBV4-3	TGCGCCAGCAGCCGGACGACCGGGACAGACTCCTACGAGCAGTACTTC	CASSRTTGTDSYEQYF
-	TRBD1	TRBJ1-3	TRBV15	TGTGCCACCAGCACCTCAGGGGGCTCTGGAAACACCATATATTTT	CATSTSGGSGNTIYF
few	TRBD1	TRBJ2-2	TRBV2	TGTGCCAGCAAAAGGGACAGGGTGAGCACCGGGGAGCTGTTTTTT	CASKRDRVSTGELFF
-	TRBD2	TRBJ2-3	TRBV29-1	TGCAGCGCACCGGGACTAGGCTCAGATACGCAGTATTTT	CSAPGLGSDTQYF
-	-	TRBJ2-1	TRBV29-1	TGCAGCGTTGGACGGGGTTGGAATGAGCAGTTCTTC	CSVGRGWNEQFF
-	-	TRBJ1-1	TRBV5-1	TGCGCCAGCAGCTTCGTAGGGGGCACTGAAGCTTTCTTT	CASSFVGGTEAFF
-	TRBD2	TRBJ2-3	TRBV19	TGTGCCAGTAGTCTACGACTAGCGGGGGGGCGGAGCACAGATACGCAGTATTTT	CASSLRLAGGRSTDTQYF
-	-	TRBJ2-5	TRBV18	TGTGCCAGCTCACCGCCGACAGGCGGGGGCGACGAGACCCAGTACTTC	CASSPPTGGGDETQYF
-	-	TRBJ1-3	TRBV14	TGTGCCAGCAGCCGGGGGGGACACGGAAACACCATATATTTT	CASSRGGHGNTIYF
-	-	TRBJ1-1	TRBV27	TGTGCCAGCAGCCCAGTGGGTGACAACACTGAAGCTCTCTTT	CASSPVGDNTEALF
-	-	TRBJ1-5	TRBV21-1	TGTGCCAGCATAACAGGGAAGGAGGTTAGAAATCAGCCCCAGCATTTT	CASITGKEVRNQPQHF
-	TRBD1	TRBJ1-1	TRBV2	TGTGCCAGCTCCACCCAGGGGGGACGTACTGAAGCTTTCTTT	CASSTQGGRTEAFF
-	-	TRBJ1-1	TRBV7-2	TGTGCCAGCAGCTTAGGACTTTTCACTGAAGCTTTCTTT	CASSLGLFTEAFF
-	TRBD1	TRBJ1-2	TRBV28	TGTGCCAGCAGTTCGGGGACAGCGTATAACTATGGCTACACCTTC	CASSSGTAYNYGYTF
once	TRBD1	TRBJ1-5	TRBV2	TGTGCCAGCAGTGAACAGGGGGGCGATAGCAATCAGCCCCAGCATTTT	CASSEQGGDSNQPQHF
-	TRBD2	TRBJ2-5	TRBV7-9	TGTTCCAGCAGCCGGACTAGCCAAGAGACCCAGTACTTC	CSSSRTSQETQYF